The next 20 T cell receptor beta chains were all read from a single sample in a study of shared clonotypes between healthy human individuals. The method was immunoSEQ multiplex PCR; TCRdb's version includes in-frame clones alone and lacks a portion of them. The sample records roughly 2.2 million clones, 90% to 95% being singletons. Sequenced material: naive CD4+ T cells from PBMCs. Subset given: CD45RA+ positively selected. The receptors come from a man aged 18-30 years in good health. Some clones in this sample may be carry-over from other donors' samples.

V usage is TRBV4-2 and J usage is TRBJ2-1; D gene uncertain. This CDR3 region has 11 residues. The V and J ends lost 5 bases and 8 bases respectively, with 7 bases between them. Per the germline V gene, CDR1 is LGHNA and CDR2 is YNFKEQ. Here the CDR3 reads CASSSYDEQFF. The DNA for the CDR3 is TGTGCCAGCAGCTCCTATGATGAGCAGTTCTTC.

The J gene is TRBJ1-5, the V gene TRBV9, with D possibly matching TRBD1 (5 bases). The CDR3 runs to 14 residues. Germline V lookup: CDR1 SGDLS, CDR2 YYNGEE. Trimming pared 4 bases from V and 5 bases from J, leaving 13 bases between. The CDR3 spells CASSTLGHYQPQHF. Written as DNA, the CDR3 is TGTGCCAGCAGCACCCTTGGACACTATCAGCCCCAGCATTTT.

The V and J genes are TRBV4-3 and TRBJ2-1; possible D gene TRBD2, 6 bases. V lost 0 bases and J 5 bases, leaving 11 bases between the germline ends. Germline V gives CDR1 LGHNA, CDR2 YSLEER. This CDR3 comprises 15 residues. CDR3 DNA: TGCGCCAGCAGCCAAGATCCGGGAGAAAACAATGAGCAGTTCTTC. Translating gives CASSQDPGENNEQFF.

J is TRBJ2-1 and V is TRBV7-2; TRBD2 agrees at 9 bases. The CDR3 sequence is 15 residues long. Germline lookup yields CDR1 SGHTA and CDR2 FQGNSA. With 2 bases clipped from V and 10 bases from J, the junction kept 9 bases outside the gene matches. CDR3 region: CASSLFAGGPGEQFF. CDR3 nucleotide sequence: TGTGCCAGCAGCTTATTTGCGGGAGGGCCTGGGGAGCAGTTCTTC.

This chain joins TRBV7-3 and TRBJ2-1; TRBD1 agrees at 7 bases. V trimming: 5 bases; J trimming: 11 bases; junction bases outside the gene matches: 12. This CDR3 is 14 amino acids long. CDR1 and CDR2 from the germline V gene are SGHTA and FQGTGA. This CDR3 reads CASSPQGGGQKQFF. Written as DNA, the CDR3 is TGTGCCAGCAGCCCTCAAGGTGGGGGACAGAAGCAGTTCTTC.

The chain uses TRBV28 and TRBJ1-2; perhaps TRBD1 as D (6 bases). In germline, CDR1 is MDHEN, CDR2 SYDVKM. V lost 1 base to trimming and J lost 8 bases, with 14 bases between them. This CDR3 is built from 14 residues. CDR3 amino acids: CASSLFNGGYGYTF. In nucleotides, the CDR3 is TGTGCCAGCAGTTTATTTAACGGGGGCTACGGCTACACCTTC.

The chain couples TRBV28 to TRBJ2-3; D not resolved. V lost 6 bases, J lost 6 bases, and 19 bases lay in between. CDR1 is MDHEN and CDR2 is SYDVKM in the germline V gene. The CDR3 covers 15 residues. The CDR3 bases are TGTGCCAGCAGGTCGGTCTTAATCACTTCGGATACGCAGTATTTT. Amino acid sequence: CASRSVLITSDTQYF. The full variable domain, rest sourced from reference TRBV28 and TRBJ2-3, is DVKVTQSSRYLVKRTGEKVFLECVQDMDHENMFWYRQDPGLGLRLIYFSYDVKMKEKGDIPEGYSVSREKKERFSLILESASTNQTSMYLCASRSVLITSDTQYFGPGTRLTVL.

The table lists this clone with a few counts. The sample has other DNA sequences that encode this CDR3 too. The CDR3 loop is CASSPGGETQYF. The DNA for the CDR3 is TGTGCCAGCTCACCAGGGGGAGAGACCCAGTACTTC. This rearrangement joins TRBV18 to TRBJ2-5; D is perhaps TRBD1 or TRBD2 (5 bases each). This CDR3 contains 12 residues. Between the trimmed V and J ends, which lost 2 bases and 4 bases, there was a span of 5 bases. Germline assignment: CDR1 KGHSH and CDR2 LQKENI.

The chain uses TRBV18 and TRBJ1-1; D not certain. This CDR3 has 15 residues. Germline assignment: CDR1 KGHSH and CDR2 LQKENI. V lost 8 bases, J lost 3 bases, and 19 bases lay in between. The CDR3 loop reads CASTATPRADTEAFF. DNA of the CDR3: TGTGCCAGCACCGCGACCCCCCGGGCCGACACTGAAGCTTTCTTT.

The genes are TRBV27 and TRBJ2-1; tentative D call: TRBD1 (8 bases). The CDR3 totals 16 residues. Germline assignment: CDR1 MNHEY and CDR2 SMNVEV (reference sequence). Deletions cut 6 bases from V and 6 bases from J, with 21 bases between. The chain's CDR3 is CASSQLLQGGANEQFF. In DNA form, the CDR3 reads TGTGCCAGCAGCCAGCTATTACAGGGGGGGGCCAATGAGCAGTTCTTC.

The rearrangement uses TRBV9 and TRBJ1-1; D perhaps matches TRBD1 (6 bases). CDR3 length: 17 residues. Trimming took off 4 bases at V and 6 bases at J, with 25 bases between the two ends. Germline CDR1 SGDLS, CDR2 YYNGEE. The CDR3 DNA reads TGTGCCAGCAGCCCGCGAACAGGGCCCTCAGGGTCGCCTGAAGCTTTCTTT. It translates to CASSPRTGPSGSPEAFF.

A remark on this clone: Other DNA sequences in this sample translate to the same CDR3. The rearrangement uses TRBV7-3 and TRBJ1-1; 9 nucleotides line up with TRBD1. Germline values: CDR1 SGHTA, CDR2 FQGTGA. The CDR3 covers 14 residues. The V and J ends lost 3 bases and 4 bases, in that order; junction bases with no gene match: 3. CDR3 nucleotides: TGTGCCAGCAGCTTGGGACAGGGAAGCACTGAAGCTTTCTTT. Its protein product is CASSLGQGSTEAFF.

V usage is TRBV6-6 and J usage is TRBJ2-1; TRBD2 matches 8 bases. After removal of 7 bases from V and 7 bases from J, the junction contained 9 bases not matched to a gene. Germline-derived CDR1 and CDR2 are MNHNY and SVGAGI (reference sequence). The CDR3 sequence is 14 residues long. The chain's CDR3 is CASTGSGRGNEQFF. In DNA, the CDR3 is TGTGCCAGCACGGGCAGCGGGAGAGGGAATGAGCAGTTCTTC.

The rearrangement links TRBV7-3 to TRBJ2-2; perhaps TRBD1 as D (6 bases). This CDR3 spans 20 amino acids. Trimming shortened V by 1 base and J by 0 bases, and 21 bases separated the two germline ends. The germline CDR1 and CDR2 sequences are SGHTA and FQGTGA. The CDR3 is CASSLRGPGQFPSNTGELFF. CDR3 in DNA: TGTGCCAGCAGCTTAAGGGGGCCGGGACAATTTCCCTCGAACACCGGGGAGCTGTTTTTT.

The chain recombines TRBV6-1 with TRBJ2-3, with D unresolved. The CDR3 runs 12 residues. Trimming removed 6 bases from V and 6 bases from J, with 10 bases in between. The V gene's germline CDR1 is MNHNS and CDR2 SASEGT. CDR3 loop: CASRMVTDTQYF. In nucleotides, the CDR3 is TGTGCCAGCAGAATGGTAACGGATACGCAGTATTTT.

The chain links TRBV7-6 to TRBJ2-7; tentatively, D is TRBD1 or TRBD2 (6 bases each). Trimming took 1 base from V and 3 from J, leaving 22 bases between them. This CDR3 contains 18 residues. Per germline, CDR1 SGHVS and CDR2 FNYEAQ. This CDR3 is CASSLVRDGGRAGYEQYF. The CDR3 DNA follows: TGTGCCAGCAGCTTAGTCCGGGACGGGGGCAGGGCAGGCTACGAGCAGTACTTC.

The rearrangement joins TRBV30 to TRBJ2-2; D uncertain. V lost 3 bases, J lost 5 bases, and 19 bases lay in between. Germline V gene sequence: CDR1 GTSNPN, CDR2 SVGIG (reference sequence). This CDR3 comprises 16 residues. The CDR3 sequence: CAWSEVRRWGTGELFF. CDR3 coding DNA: TGTGCCTGGAGCGAGGTAAGAAGATGGGGAACCGGGGAGCTGTTTTTT.

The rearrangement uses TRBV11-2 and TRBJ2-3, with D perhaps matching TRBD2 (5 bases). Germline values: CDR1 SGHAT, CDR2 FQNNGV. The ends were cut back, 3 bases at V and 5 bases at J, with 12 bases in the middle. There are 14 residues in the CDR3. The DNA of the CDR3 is TGTGCCAGCAGCTTTAGTTGGGGAGAAGATACGCAGTATTTT. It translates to CASSFSWGEDTQYF.

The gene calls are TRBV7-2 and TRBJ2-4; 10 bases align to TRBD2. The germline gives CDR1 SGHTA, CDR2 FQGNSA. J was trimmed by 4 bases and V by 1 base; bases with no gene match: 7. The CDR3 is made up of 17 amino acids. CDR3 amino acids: CASSLVGLADFKNIQYF. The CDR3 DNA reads TGTGCCAGCAGCTTAGTTGGACTAGCGGATTTTAAAAACATTCAGTACTTC.

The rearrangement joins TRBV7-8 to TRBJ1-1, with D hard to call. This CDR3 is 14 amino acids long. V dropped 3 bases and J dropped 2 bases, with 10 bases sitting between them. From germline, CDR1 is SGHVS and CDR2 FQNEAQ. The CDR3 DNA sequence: TGTGCCAGCAGCTTTACTTCTTATAACACTGAAGCTTTCTTT. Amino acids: CASSFTSYNTEAFF.